What follows are 10 T cell receptor beta chains derived from one specimen sequenced in a study of cytomegalovirus exposure and HLA in healthy donors. Researchers ran the PCR with 60 Vbeta and 13 Jbeta primers. Data came from immunoSEQ multiplex PCR; TCRdb stores just in-frame clones and leaves some out. The table records about 200,000 clones, 79% of them present only once. Material: PBMCs. These receptors came from a girl aged 10 to 17 in good health and CMV-seropositive.

V usage is TRBV4-1 and J usage is TRBJ2-3; 8 bases agree with TRBD2. CDR1 is MGHRA, CDR2 YSYEKL, per germline. Losses at the gene ends were 1 base for V and 2 bases for J; bases not matched to a gene: 11. The CDR3 has 18 residues. CDR3 amino acids: CASSQASGSLLNTDTQYF. In DNA, the CDR3 is TGCGCCAGCAGCCAAGCAAGCGGGAGCCTACTAAACACAGATACGCAGTATTTT.

This clone has more than one count but fewer than ten. V gene TRBV7-2 combines with J gene TRBJ2-5; TRBD1 is a possible D gene (5 bases). Germline assignment: CDR1 SGHTA and CDR2 FQGNSA. The CDR3 length is 12 residues. V was cut by 6 bases and J by 3 bases, with 8 bases left in between. The CDR3: CASRGLKETQYF. In DNA, the CDR3 is TGTGCCAGCAGGGGGCTAAAAGAGACCCAGTACTTC.

J is TRBJ1-3 and V is TRBV6-1; a possible D gene is TRBD1 (6 bases). V lost 4 bases, J lost 5 bases, and 12 bases lay in between. CDR1 MNHNS and CDR2 SASEGT come from the germline V gene. The CDR3 length is 14 residues. As DNA, the CDR3 is TGTGCCAGCAGTGGCGACAGGTCCCGAAACACCATATATTTT. It is translated as CASSGDRSRNTIYF.

V usage is TRBV19 and J usage is TRBJ1-1, with D maybe TRBD1 (6 bases). Germline CDR1 reads LNHDA; CDR2 reads SQIVND (reference sequence). CDR3 length: 14 residues. V gave up 1 base and J gave up 7 bases, with 13 bases separating them. CDR3 DNA: TGTGCCAGTAGTATAGCTGCGGGGGGGCGTGAAGCTTTCTTT. It encodes CASSIAAGGREAFF.

This clone was recorded a few times. The V call is TRBV7-2, the J call TRBJ2-7; D is perhaps TRBD1 (5 bases). This CDR3 is built from 16 residues. Germline CDR1 is SGHTA and CDR2 is FQGNSA. Trimming removed 6 bases from V and 0 bases from J, with 18 bases in between. The CDR3 DNA follows: TGTGCCAGCAGTTCCAGACAGCCTTTGAGCTCCTACGAGCAGTACTTC. This encodes CASSSRQPLSSYEQYF.

The chain combines TRBV30 with TRBJ1-1; D is possibly TRBD1 (5 bases). The CDR3 has 13 residues. Germline V gene sequence: CDR1 GTSNPN, CDR2 SVGIG (reference sequence). V lost 3 bases to trimming and J lost 11 bases, with 19 bases between them. CDR3 amino acids: CAWRAQVAVEAFF. CDR3 DNA: TGTGCCTGGAGAGCACAGGTTGCCGTAGAGGCTTTCTTT.

The CDR3 DNA sequence: TGTGCCAGCAGCCGGGACAGCTACACTGAAGCTTTCTTT. Translating gives CASSRDSYTEAFF. This rearrangement joins TRBV11-3 to TRBJ1-1; 7 positions match TRBD1. The CDR3 contains 13 residues. CDR1 and CDR2 (germline): SGHNT, YENEEA. The V segment lost 5 bases and the J segment 3 bases; nucleotides outside the gene matches: 3.

The rearrangement uses TRBV6-5 and TRBJ2-7, with D maybe TRBD2 (5 bases). The CDR3 is 14 residues long. The germline gives CDR1 MNHEY, CDR2 SVGAGI. V lost 8 bases, J lost 6 bases, and 20 bases lay in between. Here the CDR3 DNA reads TGTGCCAGCTCACCTCCGGCTAGCCTTTCCGAGCAGTACTTC. This codes for CASSPPASLSEQYF.

This clone was found once. The rearrangement joins TRBV9 to TRBJ2-3, with a weak D call TRBD2 (5 bases). The V end was cut by 4 bases, the J end by 5 bases, with 14 bases between. Germline lookup yields CDR1 SGDLS and CDR2 YYNGEE. The length of the CDR3 is 14 residues. CDR3 amino acids: CASSNRPGKDTQYF. CDR3 bases: TGTGCCAGCAGCAACCGTCCGGGGAAAGATACGCAGTATTTT.

The J gene is TRBJ2-3, the V gene TRBV29-1; the D gene is possibly TRBD2 (5 bases). This CDR3 has 16 residues. Trimming removed 0 bases from V and 0 bases from J, with 13 bases in between. Germline V lookup: CDR1 SQVTM, CDR2 ANQGSEA. In DNA form, the CDR3 reads TGCAGCGTTGAAGATCGGCAGAGGGTCAGCACAGATACGCAGTATTTT. Encoded protein: CSVEDRQRVSTDTQYF.